This T cell receptor beta chain was sequenced in a study of T cells in Graves' hyperthyroidism and ophthalmopathy. Study observations and caveats: A model of 13 V-J features distinguished ophthalmopathy from stable hyperthyroidism. The majority of expanded thyroid clonotypes above 0.001 also appeared in blood.

For this clonotype: Its antigen is not identified.

Germline V gene data show CDR1 as SGHTA and CDR2 as FQGNSA. The CDR3 covers 13 residues. The ends were cut back, 1 base at V and 10 bases at J, with 13 bases in the middle. The source material, RNA transcripts, was used to amplify TCR beta CDR3 regions. The primer set for the first-round RT-PCR of the TCR CDR3 was HTBI. TCRdb independently ran MiXCR on the multiplex PCR reads; one entry per CDR3 protein. The table shows around 620,000 distinct CDR3 sequences, with roughly 46% occurring only once. Diagnosing involved the use of clinical symptoms, serum thyroxine and TRAb, thyroid ultrasound and orbital computed tomography.

The specimen sequenced was peripheral blood or thyroid tissue (not recorded which). The source of this sequence is an adult woman with Graves' disease, either hyperthyroidism or ophthalmopathy (not recorded which). V and J are TRBV7-2 and TRBJ1-2; D remains unclear. The CDR3 is CASSLVRLAVYTF. In DNA, the CDR3 is TGTGCCAGCAGCTTAGTACGTCTAGCGGTCTACACCTTC.